Described below is a single T cell receptor beta chain sequence and its context. Its antigen is unidentified. A CD45RO-CCR7+CD27+CD95- profile was what naive CD8+ T cells displayed. This entry is derived from a study of CXCR3-negative and CXCR3-positive naive CD8 T cells. Study information: The TRB read total, approximately 130 million, broke down to about 1.5 +/- 0.3 million reads per library. Study-level points and caveats: Comparably high diversity was seen in both naive subsets, and much lower diversity in memory CD8+ cells. Naive cells used TRBV-TRBJ genes in much the same way whether CXCR3-negative or CXCR3-positive; memory cells did not. CXCR3-positive naive cells carried more hydrophobic TRB CDR3s than CXCR3-negative ones.

UMI-labeled TRB cDNA libraries were prepared by 5' RACE. TCRdb reprocessed the 5' RACE reads and keeps a single row for each CDR3 protein, giving no DNA. Its table records 55,000 to 75,000 distinct CDR3 sequences. In germline, CDR1 is MNHEY, CDR2 SMNVEV (reference sequence). This CDR3 has 13 residues. The origin of this receptor is a human donor in good health. Some clones in this sample may be carry-over from other donors' samples. The sample taken for sequencing was naive CXCR3+ CD8+ T cells from blood. Subset meaning: CD45RO-CCR7+CD27+CD95- naive CD8+ T cells expressing CXCR3 (TNR3+). V is TRBV27 and J is TRBJ1-1; TCRdb reports TRBD1, a call that lacks DNA to check it against. This chain's CDR3 is CASSPAGRTEAFF.